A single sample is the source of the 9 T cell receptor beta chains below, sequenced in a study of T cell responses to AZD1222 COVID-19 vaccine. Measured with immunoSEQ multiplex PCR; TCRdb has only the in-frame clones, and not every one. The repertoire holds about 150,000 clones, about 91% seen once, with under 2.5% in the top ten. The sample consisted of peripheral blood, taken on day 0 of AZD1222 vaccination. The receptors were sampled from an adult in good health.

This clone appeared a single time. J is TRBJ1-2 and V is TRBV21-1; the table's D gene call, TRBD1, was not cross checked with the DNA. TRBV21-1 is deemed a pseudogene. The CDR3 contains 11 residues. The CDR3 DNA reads TGTGCCAGCAGCAACAGGGTTGGCTACACCTTC. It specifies CASSNRVGYTF.

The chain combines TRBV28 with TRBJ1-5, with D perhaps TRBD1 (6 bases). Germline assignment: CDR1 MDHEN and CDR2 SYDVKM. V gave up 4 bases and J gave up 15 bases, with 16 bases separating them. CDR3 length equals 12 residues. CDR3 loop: CASSSARRGGHF. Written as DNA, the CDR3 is TGTGCCAGCAGTTCCGCCAGGAGGGGGGGGCATTTT.

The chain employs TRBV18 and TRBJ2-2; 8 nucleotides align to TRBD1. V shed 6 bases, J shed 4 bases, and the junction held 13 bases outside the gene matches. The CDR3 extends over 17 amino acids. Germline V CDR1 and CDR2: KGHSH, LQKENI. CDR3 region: CASSLSGTGTITGELFF. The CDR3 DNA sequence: TGTGCCAGCTCGCTTTCCGGGACAGGAACGATCACCGGGGAGCTGTTTTTT.

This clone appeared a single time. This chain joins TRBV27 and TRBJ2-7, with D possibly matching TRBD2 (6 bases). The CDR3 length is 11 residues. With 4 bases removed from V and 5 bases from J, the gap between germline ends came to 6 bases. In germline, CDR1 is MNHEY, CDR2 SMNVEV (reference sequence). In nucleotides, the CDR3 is TGTGCCAGCAGTTGGGGGGACGAGCAGTACTTC. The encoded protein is CASSWGDEQYF.

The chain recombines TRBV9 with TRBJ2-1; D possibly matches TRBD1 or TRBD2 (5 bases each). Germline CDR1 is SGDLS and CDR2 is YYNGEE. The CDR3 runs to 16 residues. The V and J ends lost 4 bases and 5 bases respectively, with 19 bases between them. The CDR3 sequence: CASSPDPRGPDNEQFF. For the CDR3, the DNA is TGTGCCAGCAGCCCAGACCCCCGGGGACCAGACAATGAGCAGTTCTTC.

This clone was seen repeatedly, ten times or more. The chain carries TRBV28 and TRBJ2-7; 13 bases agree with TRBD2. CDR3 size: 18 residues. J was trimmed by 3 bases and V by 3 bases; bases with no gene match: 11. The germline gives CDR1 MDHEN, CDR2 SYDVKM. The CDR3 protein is CASSFVGLAGVKGYEQYF. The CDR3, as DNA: TGTGCCAGCAGTTTTGTAGGACTAGCGGGAGTGAAAGGCTACGAGCAGTACTTC.

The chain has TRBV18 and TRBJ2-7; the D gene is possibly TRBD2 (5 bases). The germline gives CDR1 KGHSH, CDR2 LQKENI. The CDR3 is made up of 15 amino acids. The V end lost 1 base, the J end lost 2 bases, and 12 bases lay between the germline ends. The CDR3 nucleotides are TGTGCCAGCTCACCACAGCAGAGGGTCGCCTACGAGCAGTACTTC. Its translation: CASSPQQRVAYEQYF.

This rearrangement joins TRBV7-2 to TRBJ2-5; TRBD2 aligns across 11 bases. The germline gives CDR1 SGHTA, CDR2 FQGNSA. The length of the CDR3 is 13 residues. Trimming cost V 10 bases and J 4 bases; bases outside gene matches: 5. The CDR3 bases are TGTGCCACCAGTAGCGGGAGGGGAGAGACCCAGTACTTC. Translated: CATSSGRGETQYF.

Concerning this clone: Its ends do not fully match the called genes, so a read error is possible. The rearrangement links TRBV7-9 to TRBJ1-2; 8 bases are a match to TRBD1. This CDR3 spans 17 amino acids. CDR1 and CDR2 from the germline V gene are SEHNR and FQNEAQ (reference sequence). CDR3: CASSLATGEEPNYGYTF. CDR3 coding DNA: TGTGCCAGCAGCCTAGCGACAGGGGAGGAACCTAACTATGGCTACACCTTC. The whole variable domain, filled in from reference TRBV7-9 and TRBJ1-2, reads DTGVSQNPRHKITKRGQNVTFRCDPISEHNRLYWYRQTLGQGPEFLTYFQNEAQLEKSRLLSDRFSAERPKGSFSTLEIQRTEQGDSAMYLCASSLATGEEPNYGYTFGSGTRLTVV.